In this sample, the clone carrying this T cell receptor (beta chain) turned up many times. The data belong to a study of identical twins. TCRdb re-called the 5' RACE reads with MiXCR, one entry per CDR3 protein. Altogether roughly 200,000 distinct CDR3 sequences are present, 6% to 9% being singletons, with the ten largest covering 1.9%. A further study also used this sample, focusing on yellow fever vaccine responses in identical twins.

This clonotype was obtained from a woman younger than 30 in good health. Sequenced material: memory (CD45RO+) T cells sorted from blood.

The CDR3 loop is CASSQNRGTADTQYF. As DNA, the CDR3 is TGTGCCAGCAGCCAGAACCGCGGGACGGCAGATACGCAGTATTTT. The V call is TRBV4-2, the J call TRBJ2-3, with a tentative D call TRBD2 (6 bases). This CDR3 has 15 residues. Trimming left V 3 bases short and J 4 bases short, with 14 bases between. Germline V lookup: CDR1 LGHNA, CDR2 YNFKEQ.